What follows are 23 T cell receptor beta chains derived from one specimen sequenced in a study of blood T cell repertoires in COVID-19. Data came from immunoSEQ multiplex PCR; TCRdb stores just in-frame clones and leaves some out. The sample has approximately 160,000 clones; just over 85% are singletons. Sequencing input: peripheral blood. The receptor set was obtained from a man aged 45-60 years with active or convalescent COVID-19.

This clone came up a few times. V is TRBV24-1 and J is TRBJ2-2, with 8 bases lining up with TRBD2. This CDR3 spans 16 amino acids. CDR1 and CDR2 (germline): KGHDR, SFDVKD. Germline trimming cut 5 bases from V and 5 bases from J; bases unmatched to any gene: 9. The chain's CDR3 is CATSGGGPSGTGELFF. The CDR3, as DNA: TGTGCCACCAGTGGCGGAGGGCCTAGCGGGACCGGGGAGCTGTTTTTT.

This clone has only a few counts. J is TRBJ1-2 and V is TRBV28; 9 bases are shared with TRBD1. V trimming: 4 bases; J trimming: 4 bases; junction bases outside the gene matches: 7. Germline CDR1 reads MDHEN; CDR2 reads SYDVKM. The CDR3 has 15 amino acids. This chain's CDR3 is CASSSPTGGVYGYTF. CDR3 coding DNA: TGTGCCAGCAGTTCACCGACAGGGGGAGTCTATGGCTACACCTTC.

This clone was seen more than once but under ten times. The rearrangement joins TRBV6-5 to TRBJ2-5, with 10 bases lining up with TRBD1. J lost 4 bases, V lost 1 base, and 6 bases had no gene match. The CDR3 extends over 16 amino acids. The germline V gene has CDR1 MNHEY and CDR2 SVGAGI. The DNA of the CDR3 is TGTGCCAGCAGTTACTTAAGGACAGGGGGAGGAGAGACCCAGTACTTC. It translates to CASSYLRTGGGETQYF.

This sequence joins TRBV28 and TRBJ2-1, with D perhaps TRBD2 (5 bases). The CDR3 runs to 14 residues. Germline CDR1 and CDR2: MDHEN and SYDVKM. V was trimmed by 2 bases and J by 5 bases, leaving 10 bases between them. CDR3 sequence (DNA): TGTGCCAGCAGTTTAGCGGGTCTCCACAATGAGCAGTTCTTC. It is translated as CASSLAGLHNEQFF.

The chain joins TRBV6-2 or TRBV6-3 to TRBJ1-5; D may be TRBD1 (6 bases). The CDR3 runs to 16 residues. Trimming shortened V by 5 bases and J by 0 bases, and 14 bases separated the two germline ends. The germline CDR1 and CDR2 sequences are MNHEY and SVGEGT. The CDR3 bases are TGTGCCAGCAGTAACAACAGGGCTCCTAGCAATCAGCCCCAGCATTTT. Translating gives CASSNNRAPSNQPQHF.

The J gene is TRBJ1-4, the V gene TRBV4-1; no clear D. The germline V and J ends were trimmed by 4 bases and 2 bases, with 5 bases remaining between them. In germline, CDR1 is MGHRA, CDR2 YSYEKL. The CDR3 is 13 amino acids. In DNA form, the CDR3 reads TGCGCCAGCAGCCTCCTGACTAATGAAAAACTGTTTTTT. It is translated as CASSLLTNEKLFF.

The V and J genes are TRBV10-3 and TRBJ1-1; D perhaps matches TRBD1 (5 bases). The CDR3 is 13 residues long. The germline gives CDR1 ENHRY, CDR2 SYGVKD. Trimming shortened V by 10 bases and J by 6 bases, and 18 bases separated the two germline ends. The CDR3 is CATGGGIGSEAFF. CDR3 DNA sequence: TGTGCCACCGGGGGGGGGATCGGGTCTGAAGCTTTCTTT.

This rearrangement joins TRBV6-2 or TRBV6-3 to TRBJ2-3; 11 nucleotides line up with TRBD2. The J segment lost 4 bases and the V segment lost 2 bases, leaving 8 bases of the junction unmatched. Germline values: CDR1 MNHEY, CDR2 SVGEGT. The CDR3 runs 17 residues. The CDR3 sequence is CASSYPFALAGADTQYF. The DNA of the CDR3 is TGTGCCAGCAGTTACCCGTTCGCACTAGCGGGAGCAGATACGCAGTATTTT.

The genes are TRBV19 and TRBJ2-7; TRBD1 matches 11 bases. This CDR3 has 14 amino acids. V dropped 6 bases and J dropped 4; count of bases not matched to a gene: 5. Germline values: CDR1 LNHDA, CDR2 SQIVND (reference sequence). The CDR3 sequence is CASSPGTGGYEQYF. The CDR3 DNA reads TGTGCCAGTAGCCCCGGGACAGGGGGTTACGAGCAGTACTTC.

This clone was detected only once. The V gene is TRBV4-2, the J gene TRBJ1-5; no reliable D call. The CDR3 sequence is 15 residues long. Germline lookup yields CDR1 LGHNA and CDR2 YNFKEQ. V gave up 0 bases and J gave up 0 bases, with 6 bases separating them. CDR3 protein: CASSQDIGSNQPQHF. For the CDR3, the DNA is TGTGCCAGCAGCCAAGATATCGGTAGCAATCAGCCCCAGCATTTT.

Here the CDR3 reads CASSTRWDRADEQYF. CDR3 nucleotides: TGTGCCAGCAGTACGAGATGGGACAGGGCCGACGAGCAGTACTTC. The chain uses TRBV5-6 and TRBJ2-7; 9 bases align to TRBD1. V lost 5 bases to trimming and J lost 5 bases; unmatched junction nucleotides: 11. Per the germline V gene, CDR1 is SGHDT and CDR2 is YYEEEE. This CDR3 is 15 amino acids long. The variable domain in full, with the rest retrieved from reference TRBV5-6 and TRBJ2-7, is DAGVTQSPTHLIKTRGQQVTLRCSPKSGHDTVSWYQQALGQGPQFIFQYYEEEERQRGNFPDRFSGHQFPNYSSELNVNALLLGDSALYLCASSTRWDRADEQYFGPGTRLTVT.

This chain's CDR3 is CASSQDNYVRLAGGDEQFF. The DNA for the CDR3 is TGTGCCAGCAGCCAAGATAATTATGTAAGGCTAGCGGGAGGGGATGAGCAGTTCTTC. This chain uses TRBV3-1 (or the pseudogene TRBV3-2) with TRBJ2-1; 12 bases map to TRBD2. This CDR3 is 19 amino acids long. The trim removed 0 bases at V and 8 bases at J, leaving 14 bases unmatched. Germline CDR1 and CDR2: LGHDT and YNNKEL (reference sequence).

V usage is TRBV6-2 or TRBV6-3 and J usage is TRBJ2-3; 16 bases fit TRBD2. Germline values: CDR1 MNHEY, CDR2 SVGEGT. The CDR3 spans 16 residues. J lost 4 bases, V lost 2 bases, and 0 bases had no gene match. DNA of the CDR3: TGTGCCAGCAGTTACGGGACTAGCGGGGGGGCAGATACGCAGTATTTT. It codes for CASSYGTSGGADTQYF.

The chain couples TRBV5-1 to TRBJ1-5; 12 nucleotides line up with TRBD1. In germline, CDR1 is SGHRS, CDR2 YFSETQ. The J segment lost 3 bases and the V segment lost 2 bases, leaving 3 bases of the junction unmatched. This CDR3 comprises 16 residues. The CDR3 spells CASSFGTGGHNQPQHF. CDR3 sequence (DNA): TGCGCCAGCAGCTTCGGGACAGGGGGCCACAATCAGCCCCAGCATTTT.

The gene calls are TRBV7-9 and TRBJ2-7; tentatively, D is TRBD1 (6 bases). V lost 5 bases and J lost 2, with 16 bases in between. The CDR3 contains 15 residues. Germline-derived CDR1 and CDR2 are SEHNR and FQNEAQ (reference sequence). DNA for the CDR3: TGTGCCAGCAGCCGAAAGGGGGACCGCCCCTACGAGCAGTACTTC. It is translated as CASSRKGDRPYEQYF.

This chain links TRBV18 with TRBJ2-3; TRBD1 agrees at 8 bases. CDR3 length equals 18 residues. Germline CDR1 reads KGHSH; CDR2 reads LQKENI. The V gene end was trimmed by 1 base and the J gene end by 0 bases; junction bases not matched to a gene: 9. The CDR3 is CASSPRVTGQGSTDTQYF. The CDR3 DNA sequence: TGTGCCAGCTCACCACGCGTAACAGGACAGGGTAGCACAGATACGCAGTATTTT.

The J gene is TRBJ1-4, the V gene TRBV6-5, with D perhaps TRBD1 (5 bases). The CDR3 totals 13 residues. Germline assignment: CDR1 MNHEY and CDR2 SVGAGI. With 11 bases removed from V and 5 bases from J, the gap between germline ends came to 15 bases. The CDR3 sequence: CAGAVRGNEKLFF. In nucleotides, the CDR3 is TGTGCCGGAGCAGTTAGGGGAAATGAAAAACTGTTTTTT.

This rearrangement joins TRBV9 to TRBJ2-2; 7 positions agree with TRBD1. Germline trimming cut 2 bases from V and 0 bases from J; bases unmatched to any gene: 4. The CDR3 length is 16 residues. CDR1 is SGDLS, CDR2 YYNGEE, per germline. As DNA, the CDR3 is TGTGCCAGCAGCGTCTCCGGGACAGCGAACACCGGGGAGCTGTTTTTT. It specifies CASSVSGTANTGELFF.

This chain connects TRBV9 to TRBJ1-1; 7 bases line up with TRBD1. Germline CDR1 SGDLS, CDR2 YYNGEE. This CDR3 comprises 14 residues. V lost 3 bases, J lost 1 base, and 3 bases stayed unmatched. CDR3 coding DNA: TGTGCCAGCAGCGCGGGACAGAAGAACACTGAAGCTTTCTTT. It yields the protein CASSAGQKNTEAFF.

The CDR3 loop is CASSPRGPSGNEQFF. CDR3 sequence (DNA): TGTGCCAGCAGCCCTAGGGGCCCAAGTGGCAATGAGCAGTTCTTC. The rearrangement joins TRBV3-1 (or the pseudogene TRBV3-2) to TRBJ2-1; TRBD1 might be the D (5 bases). CDR3 length: 15 residues. V dropped 4 bases and J dropped 6 bases, with 16 bases sitting between them. Germline CDR1 and CDR2: LGHDT and YNNKEL (reference sequence).

The rearrangement links TRBV5-5 to TRBJ1-1; D not resolved. The CDR3 spans 14 residues. Germline CDR1 and CDR2: SGHKS and YYEKEE (reference sequence). V was pared by 0 bases and J by 1 base, with 7 bases between. The CDR3 is CASSLDNPNTEAFF. The CDR3 nucleotides read TGTGCCAGCAGCTTGGACAATCCGAACACTGAAGCTTTCTTT.

CDR3 nucleotides: TGTGCCAGCAGCCTCCAGGAACACAATCAGCCCCAGCATTTT. Its protein product is CASSLQEHNQPQHF. J is TRBJ1-5 and V is TRBV6-2 or TRBV6-3; the D is unclear. CDR1 is MNHEY, CDR2 SVGEGT, per germline. This CDR3 comprises 14 residues. The V gene lost 6 bases and the J gene lost 3 bases, with 12 bases spanning the gap.

The V and J genes are TRBV5-1 and TRBJ2-1; D remains ambiguous. Trimming left V 0 bases short and J 1 base short, with 2 bases between. This CDR3 is 13 amino acids long. The germline V gene encodes CDR1 SGHRS and CDR2 YFSETQ. CDR3 sequence reads: CASSLASYNEQFF. Written as DNA, the CDR3 is TGCGCCAGCAGCTTGGCTTCCTACAATGAGCAGTTCTTC. Variable domain in full (rest from reference TRBV5-1 and TRBJ2-1): KAGVTQTPRYLIKTRGQQVTLSCSPISGHRSVSWYQQTPGQGLQFLFEYFSETQRNKGNFPGRFSGRQFSNSRSEMNVSTLELGDSALYLCASSLASYNEQFFGPGTRLTVL.